This T cell receptor (beta chain) came from a study of blood T cell repertoires in COVID-19. Enrolled during active infection, Seattle patients were then followed longitudinally. The CDR3 spans 16 residues. V gave up 4 bases and J gave up 0 bases; unmatched junction bases: 2. CDR1 and CDR2 from the germline V gene are ENHRY and SYGVKD. How the authors handled the data: Amplification of reference gene primers was used by the study to estimate nucleated cell counts. TCRdb's copy holds only in-frame clones and misses some; the assay was immunoSEQ multiplex PCR. The V and J calls and the clone size are those of that table, but D and trimming were determined from the DNA. This table has some 120,000 clones, 74% appearing once.

This TCR came from a man older than 75 with COVID-19, enrolled during active disease. The sequenced sample consisted of peripheral blood. The V gene is TRBV10-3, the J gene TRBJ2-7, with 14 bases identical to TRBD2. The CDR3: CAISGGLAGGSYEQYF. Written as DNA, the CDR3 is TGTGCCATCAGTGGTGGACTAGCGGGAGGCTCCTACGAGCAGTACTTC.